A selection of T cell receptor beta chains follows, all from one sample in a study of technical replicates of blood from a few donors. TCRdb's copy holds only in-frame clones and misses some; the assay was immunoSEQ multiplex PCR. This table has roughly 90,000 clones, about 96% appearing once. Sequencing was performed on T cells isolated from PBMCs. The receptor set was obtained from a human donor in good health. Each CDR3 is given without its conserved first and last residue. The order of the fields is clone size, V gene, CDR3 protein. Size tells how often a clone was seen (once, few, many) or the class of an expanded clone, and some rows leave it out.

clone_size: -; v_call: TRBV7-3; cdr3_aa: ASSLTLAGGSQETQY
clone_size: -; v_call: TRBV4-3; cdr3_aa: ASSRLTENNEKLF
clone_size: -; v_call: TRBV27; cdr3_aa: ASSLKLAGKYNEQF
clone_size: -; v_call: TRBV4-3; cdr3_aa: ASSHRQGPSGNTIY
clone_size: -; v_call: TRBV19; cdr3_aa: ASSMTGTGAYGYT
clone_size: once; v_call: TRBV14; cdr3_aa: ASSLGGEQF
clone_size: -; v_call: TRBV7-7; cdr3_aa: ASSENNEQF
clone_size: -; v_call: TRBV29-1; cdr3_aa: SAGTSGLEGDTQY
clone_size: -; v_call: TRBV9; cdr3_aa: ASSVEGRVPHEQY
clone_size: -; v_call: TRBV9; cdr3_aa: ASSVGAGTLYGYT
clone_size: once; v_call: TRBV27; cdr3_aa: ASRSHISYEQY
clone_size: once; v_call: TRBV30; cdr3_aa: AWSQGNQPQH
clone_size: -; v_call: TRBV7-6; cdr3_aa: ASSQQGAPANEKLF
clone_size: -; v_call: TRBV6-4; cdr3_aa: ASRLAGDHGELF
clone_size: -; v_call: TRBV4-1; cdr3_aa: ASRPGQGGDTQY
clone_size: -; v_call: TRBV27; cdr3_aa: ASSLGSTGNQPQH